A single sample gave rise to the 8 T cell receptor beta chains below, sequenced in a study of blood T cells in healthy people across ages. With a J-beta primer mix and a sample-barcoded 5' primer, a second PCR ran about 6 to 11 cycles. TCRdb processed the 5' RACE reads anew with MiXCR; each CDR3 protein has one entry. The sample consists of fewer than 2 million distinct CDR3 sequences, roughly two fifths of them appearing once. Sample: blood. The origin of the receptors is a human donor in good health.

The chain combines TRBV20-1 with TRBJ1-1; tentatively, D is TRBD1 (6 bases). Trimming cost V 4 bases and J 8 bases, with 17 bases left between them. This CDR3 is built from 13 residues. Germline-derived CDR1 and CDR2 are DFQATT and SNEGSKA (reference sequence). DNA for the CDR3: TGCAGTGCTACGGCAACAGGGTTAGGAGAAGCTTTCTTT. Translation: CSATATGLGEAFF.

This clonotype was seen a few times. The chain recombines TRBV6-5 with TRBJ2-5, with D possibly being TRBD1 (5 bases). The J call may be faulty, since TRBJ2-7 better matches the DNA end. The germline V gene encodes CDR1 MNHEY and CDR2 SVGAGI. This CDR3 has 18 amino acids. CDR3 sequence: CASSYQSIQQGSPYEQYF. In nucleotides, the CDR3 is TGTGCCAGCAGTTACCAATCGATTCAGCAGGGAAGCCCCTACGAGCAGTACTTC.

This chain links TRBV28 with TRBJ2-5, with 7 bases matching TRBD2. The junction had 25 bases not matched to a gene; V was cut back by 1 base and J by 11 bases. The CDR3 loop spans 19 amino acids. Germline-derived CDR1 and CDR2 are MDHEN and SYDVKM. The CDR3 spells CASSLLAGEPPVSCNEQYF. CDR3 bases: TGTGCCAGCAGTTTATTGGCGGGGGAGCCGCCTGTTTCCTGCAATGAGCAGTACTTC.

The chain links TRBV7-2 to TRBJ1-3, with D possibly TRBD1 on 5 matching bases. Germline V lookup: CDR1 SGHTA, CDR2 FQGNSA. Deletions cut 5 bases from V and 4 bases from J, with 18 bases between. The CDR3 extends over 16 amino acids. CDR3 amino acids: CASSRGLGPVGNTIYF. The CDR3 DNA follows: TGTGCCAGCAGCCGGGGCTTAGGACCCGTGGGAAACACCATATATTTT. Combining the CDR3 with reference TRBV7-2 and TRBJ1-3 gives the whole variable domain GAGVSQSPSNKVTEKGKDVELRCDPISGHTALYWYRQSLGQGLEFLIYFQGNSAPDKSGLPSDRFSAERTGGSVSTLTIQRTQQEDSAVYLCASSRGLGPVGNTIYFGEGSWLTVV.

The J gene is TRBJ2-7, the V gene TRBV4-1, with 12 bases fitting TRBD2. J lost 4 bases, V lost 1 base, and 20 bases had no gene match. Germline lookup yields CDR1 MGHRA and CDR2 YSYEKL. This CDR3 region has 21 residues. As DNA, the CDR3 is TGCGCCAGCAGCCAAGGACTAGCGGGGGCCCTACGCCCCCAACAAATGTACGAGCAGTACTTC. It specifies CASSQGLAGALRPQQMYEQYF.

The V gene is TRBV2, the J gene TRBJ2-1; 10 bases match TRBD2. The CDR3 has 15 residues. V shed 6 bases, J shed 4 bases, and the junction held 6 bases outside the gene matches. The germline V gene has CDR1 SNHLY and CDR2 FYNNEI. CDR3 amino acids: CASSKLAGSYNEQFF. In nucleotides, the CDR3 is TGTGCCAGCAGCAAACTAGCGGGGAGTTACAATGAGCAGTTCTTC. Together with reference TRBV2 and TRBJ2-1, the CDR3 gives the full variable domain: EPEVTQTPSHQVTQMGQEVILRCVPISNHLYFYWYRQILGQKVEFLVSFYNNEISEKSEIFDDQFSVERPDGSNFTLKIRSTKLEDSAMYFCASSKLAGSYNEQFFGPGTRLTVL.

This clonotype occurred a few times. This sequence may be a read error, since a much larger clone differs from it by one base. V usage is TRBV2 and J usage is TRBJ1-1; D gene uncertain. CDR1 SNHLY and CDR2 FYNNEI come from the germline V gene. This CDR3 comprises 12 residues. The CDR3 reads CANSEARLEAFF. As DNA, the CDR3 is TGTGCCAACAGTGAAGCTAGACTGGAAGCTTTCTTT.

V is TRBV28 and J is TRBJ1-5; D is uncertain. The ends were cut back, 3 bases at V and 7 bases at J, with 19 bases in the middle. The germline gives CDR1 MDHEN, CDR2 SYDVKM. CDR3 size: 16 residues. CDR3 region: CASSFGIGKGIQPQHF. DNA for the CDR3: TGTGCCAGCAGTTTTGGGATCGGGAAGGGAATACAGCCCCAGCATTTT.